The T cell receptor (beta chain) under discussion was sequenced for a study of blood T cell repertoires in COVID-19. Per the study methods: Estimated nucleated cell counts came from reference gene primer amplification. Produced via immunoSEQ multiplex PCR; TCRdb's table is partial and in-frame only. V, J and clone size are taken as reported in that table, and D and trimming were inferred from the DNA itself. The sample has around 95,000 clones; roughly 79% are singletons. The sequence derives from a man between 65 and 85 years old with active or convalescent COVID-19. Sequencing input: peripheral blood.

The CDR3 DNA is TGTGCCAGCAGCGGCAACAGGTCTGGCTACACCTTC. The encoded protein is CASSGNRSGYTF. The gene calls are TRBV28 and TRBJ1-2, with a tentative D call TRBD1 (5 bases). The CDR3 contains 12 residues. Germline CDR1 MDHEN, CDR2 SYDVKM. V was cut by 6 bases and J by 7 bases, with 12 bases left in between.